A selection of T cell receptor beta chains follows, all from one sample in a study of post-analysis software for immune sequencing data. TCRdb re-analysed the PCR reads in MiXCR, keeping a single row per CDR3 protein. The table records 350,000 to 450,000 distinct CDR3 sequences, around 37% of them present only once. Sample: blood. Receptors originate from a girl aged 10 to 17 with multiple sclerosis. CDR3s include the opening cysteine and the closing phenylalanine or tryptophan. The D gene is left open where the match is weak. For some rows the clone size is stated as once, few or many, or as a class when expanded; others skip it.

- - TRBJ1-5 TRBV19 CASSLENYQPQHF TGTGCCAGTAGTCTGGAGAATTATCAGCCCCAGCATTTT
- - TRBJ2-1 TRBV7-9 CAGSLQSSYNEQFF TGTGCCGGCAGCTTGCAGAGCTCCTACAATGAGCAGTTCTTC
- few TRBJ2-1 TRBV7-2 CASSLFEGGGEQFF TGTGCCAGCAGCTTGTTTGAGGGTGGCGGTGAGCAGTTCTTC
TRBD2 - TRBJ2-1 TRBV28 CASIPGLAGGPSYNEQFF TGTGCCAGCATTCCGGGACTAGCGGGGGGGCCCTCCTACAATGAGCAGTTCTTC
- few TRBJ2-3 TRBV10-3 CAIRGGISTDTQYF TGTGCCATCAGGGGGGGAATTAGCACAGATACGCAGTATTTT
TRBD2 - TRBJ2-1 TRBV4-3 CASSQALVRIVGTTKGNEQFF TGCGCCAGCAGCCAAGCCTTGGTAAGAATCGTCGGGACTACTAAGGGGAATGAGCAGTTCTTC
- - TRBJ1-2 TRBV7-2 CASSLVVFGGDGYTF TGTGCCAGCAGCTTAGTCGTCTTCGGGGGGGACGGCTACACCTTC
- few TRBJ1-5 TRBV15 CATSRDARDNQPQHF TGTGCCACCAGCAGAGACGCTCGCGATAATCAGCCCCAGCATTTT
- - TRBJ2-3 TRBV2 CASSALYTYLSEKDTQYF TGTGCCAGCAGTGCCCTCTACACGTACTTGTCCGAAAAAGATACGCAGTATTTT
- - TRBJ1-4 TRBV11-1 CASSSTSTRDEKLFF TGTGCCAGCAGCTCCACATCAACCCGGGATGAAAAACTGTTTTTT
- - TRBJ2-1 TRBV7-9 CASSLSGSLSYNEQFF TGTGCCAGCAGCTTAAGCGGTAGTCTATCCTACAATGAGCAGTTCTTC
TRBD2 - TRBJ2-7 TRBV5-5 CASSFGGALQTYEQYF TGTGCCAGCAGCTTCGGGGGGGCACTTCAGACCTACGAGCAGTACTTC
- few TRBJ2-5 TRBV6-2/TRBV6-3 CASSYSTQETQYF TGTGCCAGCAGTTATAGTACTCAAGAGACCCAGTACTTC
- many TRBJ1-1 TRBV10-3 CAITRREDTEAFF TGTGCCATCACCCGCAGGGAGGACACTGAAGCTTTCTTT
- - TRBJ1-5 TRBV10-3 CATGTIDSNQPQHF TGTGCCACCGGGACAATCGATAGCAATCAGCCCCAGCATTTT
- - TRBJ1-3 TRBV4-1 CASSRPGGVNGNTIYF TGCGCCAGCAGCCGACCGGGAGGGGTAAATGGAAACACCATATATTTT
- - TRBJ1-1 TRBV18 CASSPTAGASNTEAFF TGTGCCAGCTCCCCGACAGCAGGGGCCTCCAACACTGAAGCTTTCTTT
- - TRBJ2-5 TRBV21-1 CASFGERGAEETQYF TGTGCCAGCTTCGGGGAGCGGGGCGCCGAGGAGACCCAGTACTTC
- many TRBJ2-5 TRBV6-5 CASRLLEWETQYF TGTGCCAGCAGGTTACTAGAGTGGGAGACCCAGTACTTC
- - TRBJ2-1 TRBV20-1 CSASLQRDGQFF TGCAGTGCCAGCCTCCAACGGGACGGGCAGTTCTTC
TRBD2 - TRBJ2-5 TRBV9 CASSVGAGGPETQYF TGTGCCAGCAGCGTAGGAGCGGGGGGGCCGGAGACCCAGTACTTC
- few TRBJ1-2 TRBV20-1 CSASMGGGEGYTF TGCAGTGCTAGCATGGGGGGCGGAGAAGGCTACACCTTC
- - TRBJ2-7 TRBV7-9 CASSLGMGALSYEQYF TGTGCCAGCAGCTTAGGAATGGGGGCCCTATCCTACGAGCAGTACTTC
TRBD2 once TRBJ2-1 TRBV20-1 CSARALGGLAESLSSYNEQFF TGCAGTGCTAGAGCCCTTGGGGGACTAGCGGAGAGCCTTAGCTCCTACAATGAGCAGTTCTTC
- - TRBJ1-2 TRBV4-2 CASSRGRDDYGYTF TGTGCCAGCAGCCGAGGGAGGGATGACTATGGCTACACCTTC
- - TRBJ1-5 TRBV5-1 CASSLDGQSSQPQHF TGCGCCAGCAGCTTGGACGGACAGAGTTCTCAGCCCCAGCATTTT
- few TRBJ2-7 TRBV4-2 CASSPWRSYEQYF TGTGCCAGCAGCCCGTGGCGTTCCTACGAGCAGTACTTC
- few TRBJ1-1 TRBV5-6 CASSLMGGVNTEAFF TGTGCCAGCAGCCTGATGGGGGGGGTGAACACTGAAGCTTTCTTT
- - TRBJ1-1 TRBV27 CASSSDGLNTEAFF TGTGCCAGCAGTTCCGACGGGTTGAACACTGAAGCTTTCTTT
TRBD1 few TRBJ2-7 TRBV28 CASRDRGWSYEQYF TGTGCCAGCAGGGACAGGGGATGGTCCTACGAGCAGTACTTC
- few TRBJ2-7 TRBV20-1 CSARGGAFEQYF TGCAGTGCTAGAGGGGGCGCATTCGAGCAGTACTTC
TRBD1 - TRBJ1-2 TRBV9 CASSTRQGEVYGYTF TGTGCCAGCAGCACCCGACAGGGCGAGGTTTATGGCTACACCTTC
TRBD1 many TRBJ1-2 TRBV5-1 CASSIGQGGYTF TGCGCCAGCAGCATCGGACAGGGGGGCTACACCTTC
TRBD1 - TRBJ2-1 TRBV6-1 CASKGQGGGSSYNEQFF TGTGCCAGCAAGGGACAGGGAGGGGGGAGCTCCTACAATGAGCAGTTCTTC
TRBD1 few TRBJ1-2 TRBV5-1 CASSSGQDIYGYTF TGCGCCAGCAGCTCGGGACAGGACATCTATGGCTACACCTTC
- - TRBJ1-2 TRBV27 CASKTIMGVEGDYGYTF TGTGCCAGCAAAACGATCATGGGCGTCGAGGGGGACTATGGCTACACCTTC
TRBD2 once TRBJ2-1 TRBV13 CASSLGTSGVYNEQFF TGTGCCAGCAGCTTGGGGACTAGCGGGGTATACAATGAGCAGTTCTTC
- many TRBJ2-1 TRBV12-3/TRBV12-4 CASTSEASSYNEQFF TGTGCCAGCACCAGCGAGGCTAGCTCGTACAATGAGCAGTTCTTC
- - TRBJ1-2 TRBV12-3/TRBV12-4 CASSFSPDMSIGYTF TGTGCCAGCAGTTTTTCTCCGGATATGTCGATTGGCTACACCTTC
- - TRBJ2-7 TRBV28 CASNSPTGRSSYEQYF TGTGCCAGCAACTCCCCGACGGGTCGGAGCTCCTACGAGCAGTACTTC
TRBD1 few TRBJ2-7 TRBV5-1 CASSLGDSPHEQYF TGCGCCAGCAGCTTGGGGGACAGCCCCCACGAGCAGTACTTC